These 25 T cell receptor beta chains share one sample of origin, sequenced in a study of CD8+CD57+ T cells in acquired aplastic anemia. Genomic DNA, the template, was used for profiling of the TCR beta VDJ and CDR3. TCRdb re-called the reads through MiXCR, storing one row per CDR3 protein. The sample comprises 150,000 to 200,000 distinct CDR3 sequences, 55% to 65% of which are singletons, and approximately 42% rests with the top ten. Patients sequenced had flow cytometry evidence of CD8+CD57+ cell expansion. The sequenced sample was sorted CD4+, CD8+, or CD8+CD57+ T cells (not recorded which) from PBMCs. The receptors stem from a human donor with aplastic anemia.

The chain is built from TRBV20-1 and TRBJ2-2; D is perhaps TRBD1 (6 bases). Trimming took off 5 bases at V and 3 bases at J, with 16 bases between the two ends. The CDR3 has 15 amino acids. Germline assignment: CDR1 DFQATT and CDR2 SNEGSKA (reference sequence). The CDR3 DNA reads as TGCAGTGCTCCCCAGGGGAACGGTGACACCGGGGAGCTGTTTTTT. Its protein is CSAPQGNGDTGELFF.

V usage is TRBV24-1 and J usage is TRBJ2-3; tentatively, D is TRBD1 (6 bases). This CDR3 is built from 13 residues. The germline V gene has CDR1 KGHDR and CDR2 SFDVKD. V was trimmed by 5 bases and J by 3 bases, leaving 8 bases between them. The CDR3 nucleotides read TGTGCCACCAGTGGGCAGGGGACAGATACGCAGTATTTT. This codes for CATSGQGTDTQYF.

This rearrangement joins TRBV24-1 to TRBJ2-7; 8 positions agree with TRBD1. CDR1 is KGHDR, CDR2 SFDVKD, per germline. The trim removed 3 bases at V and 2 bases at J, leaving 5 bases unmatched. The CDR3 covers 15 residues. CDR3 in DNA: TGTGCCACCAGTGATCCGGGACAGGTACCCTACGAGCAGTACTTC. Amino acid sequence: CATSDPGQVPYEQYF.

V and J are TRBV2 and TRBJ2-7; unclear D gene. Trimming removed 8 bases from V and 9 bases from J, with 14 bases in between. The germline V gene has CDR1 SNHLY and CDR2 FYNNEI. The CDR3 is made up of 11 amino acids. CDR3 amino acids: CASLDELVQYF. DNA for the CDR3: TGTGCCAGCTTGGACGAACTGGTGCAGTACTTC.

This clonotype has just a few counts. The CDR3 ends on some other residue instead of the conserved phenylalanine or tryptophan, so this is likely a read error. This chain joins TRBV20-1 and TRBJ2-7; 9 nucleotides align to TRBD1. There are 15 residues in the CDR3. The trim removed 5 bases at V and 7 bases at J, leaving 15 bases unmatched. CDR1 is DFQATT and CDR2 is SNEGSKA in the germline V gene (reference sequence). In nucleotides, the CDR3 is TGCAGTGCTGAGTCGCGGGACAGGGCCTACAATGAGCAGTACCTC. Its protein is CSAESRDRAYNEQYL.

The CDR3 protein is CASSPGRGFSSYEQYF. The CDR3 region has the DNA TGTGCCAGCAGCCCCGGGCGCGGATTCAGCTCCTACGAGCAGTACTTC. The chain combines TRBV6-2 or TRBV6-3 with TRBJ2-7; D call uncertain. CDR1 is MNHEY, CDR2 SVGEGT, per germline. Trimming removed 6 bases from V and 0 bases from J, with 18 bases in between. The CDR3 has 16 residues.

This clonotype was observed at least ten times. The chain uses TRBV10-1 and TRBJ2-3; D is perhaps TRBD2 (6 bases). Germline CDR1 is WNHNN and CDR2 is SYGVQD (reference sequence). The CDR3 covers 16 residues. Deletions cut 3 bases from V and 3 bases from J, with 16 bases between. In nucleotides, the CDR3 is TGCGCCAGCAGTGAAACAACGGGGGTGCCAACAGATACGCAGTATTTT. Translating it yields CASSETTGVPTDTQYF.

Only one count was recorded for this clonotype. The CDR3: CASIGYNSPLHF. The CDR3 DNA is TGTGCCAGCATCGGGTATAATTCACCCCTCCACTTT. The V call is TRBV2, the J call TRBJ1-6; no firm D call. This CDR3 is 12 amino acids long. Trimming left V 7 bases short and J 4 bases short, with 5 bases between. The germline CDR1 and CDR2 sequences are SNHLY and FYNNEI.

The chain uses TRBV2 and TRBJ1-4, with 7 bases identical to TRBD1. Germline CDR1 reads SNHLY; CDR2 reads FYNNEI. The V and J ends lost 4 bases and 3 bases, in that order; junction bases with no gene match: 5. The CDR3 extends over 15 amino acids. The CDR3 loop reads CASSGDRVPNEKLFF. As DNA, the CDR3 is TGTGCCAGCAGTGGTGACAGGGTCCCTAATGAAAAACTGTTTTTT.

CDR3 sequence: CASSASGRNNEQFF. The CDR3 region has the DNA TGTGCCAGCAGCGCTAGCGGGAGGAACAATGAGCAGTTCTTC. V and J are TRBV2 and TRBJ2-1; 11 bases align to TRBD2. This CDR3 is 14 amino acids long. With 6 bases clipped from V and 5 bases from J, the junction kept 3 bases outside the gene matches. Germline loops: CDR1 SNHLY, CDR2 FYNNEI.

Comment on this clonotype: One junction end disagrees with the germline gene, perhaps due to a read error. The gene calls are TRBV2 and TRBJ2-5; TRBD2 agrees at 9 bases. CDR3 length: 18 residues. Germline V gene sequence: CDR1 SNHLY, CDR2 FYNNEI. This chain's CDR3 is CASRAPEAGGYYQEAQYF. For the CDR3, the DNA is TGTGCCAGCAGGGCCCCAGAGGCGGGAGGGTATTATCAAGAGGCCCAGTACTTC.

DNA of the CDR3: TGTGCCAGTAGTATCCCGACTGTCGTCAATTCACCCCTCCACTTT. Encoded protein: CASSIPTVVNSPLHF. V usage is TRBV19 and J usage is TRBJ1-6; D gene uncertain. V lost 3 bases, J lost 7 bases, and 13 bases lay in between. The CDR3 totals 15 residues. Germline lookup yields CDR1 LNHDA and CDR2 SQIVND (reference sequence).

This clonotype was seen repeatedly, ten times or more. The chain is built from TRBV12-3 or TRBV12-4 and TRBJ1-3, with unresolved D. Trimming left V 3 bases short and J 6 bases short, with 9 bases between. The CDR3 is made up of 13 amino acids. The CDR3 sequence: CASSFEVVNTIYF. The CDR3 DNA reads as TGTGCCAGCAGTTTCGAGGTAGTAAACACCATATATTTT.

This sequence joins TRBV29-1 and TRBJ2-3; 10 bases fit TRBD2. The CDR3 has 15 residues. V was pared by 5 bases and J by 2 bases, with 7 bases of the junction left unmatched. Germline V CDR1 and CDR2: SQVTM, ANQGSEA. This chain's CDR3 is CSVCETSGITDTQYF. The CDR3 DNA sequence: TGCAGCGTTTGCGAAACTAGCGGGATCACAGATACGCAGTATTTT.

The CDR3 protein is CASSEPPGWTQYF. The CDR3 DNA is TGTGCCAGCAGTGAACCTCCGGGATGGACCCAGTACTTC. The chain couples TRBV6-1 to TRBJ2-5; tentatively, D is TRBD2 (5 bases). Germline CDR1 and CDR2: MNHNS and SASEGT. Between the trimmed V and J ends, which lost 2 bases and 7 bases, there was a span of 11 bases. The CDR3 consists of 13 residues.

This chain connects TRBV20-1 to TRBJ1-2; possible D gene TRBD1, 6 bases. This CDR3 comprises 16 residues. CDR1 is DFQATT, CDR2 SNEGSKA, per germline (reference sequence). With 0 bases removed from V and 3 bases from J, the gap between germline ends came to 17 bases. The DNA for the CDR3 is TGCAGTGCTAGAGATCGAAGACTGGGGGCCGACTATGGCTACACCTTC. Residues: CSARDRRLGADYGYTF.

The chain's CDR3 is CATSREFAGNRYNEQFF. CDR3 in DNA: TGTGCCACCAGCAGAGAATTTGCGGGAAATCGGTACAATGAGCAGTTCTTC. The chain has TRBV15 and TRBJ2-1; perhaps TRBD2 as D (6 bases). Trimming removed 0 bases at V and 4 bases at J, with 16 bases between. The CDR3 length is 17 residues. Germline lookup yields CDR1 LNHNV and CDR2 YYDKDF (reference sequence).

The gene calls are TRBV25-1 and TRBJ2-7; 8 bases line up with TRBD2. The junction had 3 bases not matched to a gene; V was cut back by 6 bases and J by 2 bases. Per germline, CDR1 MGHDK and CDR2 SYGVNS. The CDR3 loop spans 13 amino acids. CDR3 nucleotides: TGTGCCAGCAGCGGGGGACTAGCCTACGAGCAGTACTTC. It specifies CASSGGLAYEQYF.

The V call is TRBV2, the J call TRBJ2-7, with D perhaps matching TRBD1 or TRBD2 (6 bases each). Germline V lookup: CDR1 SNHLY, CDR2 FYNNEI. V was shortened by 6 bases and J by 10 bases, with 28 bases between the two germline ends. The CDR3 spans 16 residues. CDR3 protein: CASSPTWGALKVDQYF. CDR3 in DNA: TGTGCCAGCAGCCCGACCTGGGGGGCTCTCAAGGTAGATCAGTACTTC.

The chain joins TRBV7-3 to TRBJ2-1; D is ambiguous. The CDR3 is made up of 15 amino acids. Per the germline V gene, CDR1 is SGHTA and CDR2 is FQGTGA. Trimming took off 8 bases at V and 5 bases at J, with 19 bases between the two ends. The CDR3 sequence: CASGGGSPSHNEQFF. For the CDR3, the DNA is TGTGCCAGCGGTGGTGGCAGCCCTTCCCACAATGAGCAGTTCTTC.

This clonotype was detected many times. The genes are TRBV4-1 and TRBJ1-1; a weak D match, TRBD1 (5 bases). Per germline, CDR1 MGHRA and CDR2 YSYEKL. The V end lost 0 bases, the J end lost 4 bases, and 12 bases lay between the germline ends. This CDR3 comprises 15 residues. CDR3 DNA: TGCGCCAGCAGCCAAGATTGGGGGGAGGGCACTGAAGCTTTCTTT. This sequence encodes CASSQDWGEGTEAFF.

The chain carries TRBV10-3 and TRBJ1-5, with no clear D. This CDR3 spans 14 amino acids. Trimming removed 10 bases from V and 4 bases from J, with 17 bases in between. Germline V gene data show CDR1 as ENHRY and CDR2 as SYGVKD. The CDR3 loop reads CASIFNGQNQPQHF. In nucleotides, the CDR3 is TGTGCCAGCATTTTCAACGGGCAAAATCAGCCCCAGCATTTT.

This clonotype showed up just once. The gene calls are TRBV20-1 and TRBJ2-7; maybe TRBD1 (6 bases). The germline gives CDR1 DFQATT, CDR2 SNEGSKA (reference sequence). V lost 6 bases and J lost 1, with 16 bases in between. The CDR3 runs 14 residues. CDR3 protein: CSAPQGKSSYEQYF. The CDR3 DNA sequence: TGCAGTGCCCCCCAGGGGAAGTCATCCTACGAGCAGTACTTC.

This clonotype was seen a few times. The chain recombines TRBV4-1 with TRBJ1-2, with TRBD1 matching 7 bases. Germline V gene sequence: CDR1 MGHRA, CDR2 YSYEKL. Trimming cost V 0 bases and J 6 bases; bases outside gene matches: 13. This CDR3 region has 17 residues. The CDR3 sequence: CASSQERLARGDHGYTF. The CDR3 nucleotides are TGCGCCAGCAGCCAAGAAAGACTGGCCAGGGGGGACCATGGCTACACCTTC.

At least ten counts were recorded for this clonotype. The chain joins TRBV14 to TRBJ2-7, with D perhaps TRBD1 or TRBD2 (5 bases each). V gave up 0 bases and J gave up 5 bases, with 8 bases separating them. CDR1 is SGHDN, CDR2 FVKESK, per germline. The length of the CDR3 is 13 residues. The CDR3 nucleotides are TGTGCCAGCAGCCAAGATTGGGGGAACGAGCAGTACTTC. Translated: CASSQDWGNEQYF.